Shown below are 29 T cell receptor beta chains from a single sample sequenced in a study of beta chain features in type 1 diabetes. The sequenced template was cDNA made from the entire isolated RNA. Libraries were prepared by immunoSEQ multiplex PCR; TCRdb keeps only in-frame clonotypes and omits some of them. The sample records about 140,000 clones, roughly 10% being singletons. The sequencing input was central memory CD4+ T cells from blood. The source of these receptors is a woman in her forties in good health.

This clone occurred a few times. This rearrangement joins TRBV4-3 to TRBJ1-6; 7 positions agree with TRBD1. The ends lost 0 bases at V and 14 bases at J; junction bases unmatched: 1. Looked up from germline, CDR1 is LGHNA and CDR2 is YSLEER. CDR3 length equals 12 residues. The CDR3 DNA is TGCGCCAGCAGCCAAGATGGACAGGCCCTCCACTTT. It yields the protein CASSQDGQALHF.

This chain's CDR3 is CASSDAKGVRGEDTQYF. The CDR3 region has the DNA TGTGCCAGCAGCGACGCCAAGGGAGTACGGGGGGAAGATACGCAGTATTTT. This chain connects TRBV21-1 to TRBJ2-3; the table gives TRBD2 as D, unverified against the DNA. TRBV21-1 is termed a pseudogene. The CDR3 covers 17 residues.

The J gene is TRBJ2-3, the V gene TRBV7-2; D not resolved. There are 15 residues in the CDR3. The V gene's germline CDR1 is SGHTA and CDR2 FQGNSA. Trimming removed 1 base at V and 0 bases at J, with 8 bases between. The CDR3 spells CASSLVGASTDTQYF. The CDR3 DNA sequence: TGTGCCAGCAGCTTAGTCGGAGCTAGCACAGATACGCAGTATTTT. The variable domain in full, with the rest retrieved from reference TRBV7-2 and TRBJ2-3, is GAGVSQSPSNKVTEKGKDVELRCDPISGHTALYWYRQSLGQGLEFLIYFQGNSAPDKSGLPSDRFSAERTGGSVSTLTIQRTQQEDSAVYLCASSLVGASTDTQYFGPGTRLTVL.

The genes are TRBV11-2 and TRBJ2-1, with D hard to call. Germline-derived CDR1 and CDR2 are SGHAT and FQNNGV. CDR3 length equals 14 residues. Trimming pared 2 bases from V and 7 bases from J, leaving 12 bases between. In DNA form, the CDR3 reads TGTGCCAGCAGCTTACCCCCAGTTGTTAATGAGCAGTTCTTC. The encoded protein is CASSLPPVVNEQFF.

Here the CDR3 DNA reads TGCGCCAGCAGCCAAACGGCGGGGGTTCTGGATGAAGCTTTCTTT. It yields the protein CASSQTAGVLDEAFF. V is TRBV4-1 and J is TRBJ1-1; D might be TRBD1 (5 bases). The CDR3 consists of 15 residues. V shed 2 bases and J shed 7 bases, with 17 bases lying between them. The germline CDR1 and CDR2 sequences are MGHRA and YSYEKL.

This clone was picked up a small number of times. The rearrangement uses TRBV4-2 and TRBJ1-5; 8 positions agree with TRBD1. The CDR3 is made up of 15 amino acids. V trimming: 1 base; J trimming: 6 bases; junction bases outside the gene matches: 5. In germline, CDR1 is LGHNA, CDR2 YNFKEQ. CDR3 coding DNA: TGTGCCAGCAGCCAAGTCGGACAGGGAATTCAGCCCCAGCATTTT. Its translation: CASSQVGQGIQPQHF.

This sequence joins TRBV21-1 and TRBJ1-2; the DNA was not compared with TRBD1, the D call given in the table. TRBV21-1 is an annotated pseudogene. The length of the CDR3 is 15 residues. CDR3 region: CASSPQGKGGCGYTF. The CDR3 DNA is TGTGCCAGCAGCCCCCAGGGGAAAGGGGGCTGTGGCTACACCTTC.

J is TRBJ2-7 and V is TRBV11-2; 10 bases fit TRBD1. The CDR3 is made up of 15 amino acids. Germline V gene sequence: CDR1 SGHAT, CDR2 FQNNGV. Trimming at V came to 5 bases and at J to 4 bases, leaving 8 bases not matched to a gene. In DNA, the CDR3 is TGTGCCAGCAGCGACCCCGGGACAGGGGCATACGAGCAGTACTTC. Translated, it gives CASSDPGTGAYEQYF. Full variable domain (remainder filled in from reference TRBV11-2 and TRBJ2-7): EAGVAQSPRYKIIEKRQSVAFWCNPISGHATLYWYQQILGQGPKLLIQFQNNGVVDDSQLPKDRFSAERLKGVDSTLKIQPAKLEDSAVYLCASSDPGTGAYEQYFGPGTRLTVT.

The gene calls are TRBV7-8 and TRBJ1-1; D is undetermined. Germline CDR1 is SGHVS and CDR2 is FQNEAQ. There are 14 residues in the CDR3. V lost 5 bases and J 5 bases, leaving 15 bases between the germline ends. The CDR3 bases are TGTGCCAGCAGCCCCAGTATTGCCGGGACTGAAGCTTTCTTT. This translates into CASSPSIAGTEAFF.

The CDR3 DNA reads as TGTGCCAGTAGCCGGGGGGGAGGGGTGGATCAGCCCCAGCATTTT. Translated, it gives CASSRGGGVDQPQHF. J is TRBJ1-5 and V is TRBV19; D is possibly TRBD1 (5 bases). The V gene's germline CDR1 is LNHDA and CDR2 SQIVND (reference sequence). Between the trimmed V and J ends, which lost 6 bases and 5 bases, there was a span of 17 bases. The CDR3 spans 15 residues.

This clone was seen repeatedly, ten times or more. The CDR3 nucleotides are TGTGCCAGCAGTCTCCGGGGGAACACCGGGGAGCTGTTTTTT. This encodes CASSLRGNTGELFF. The chain recombines TRBV6-4 with TRBJ2-2; tentatively, D is TRBD2 (5 bases). V was clipped by 5 bases and J by 1 base, with 8 bases between them. CDR3 length: 14 amino acids. Germline CDR1 MRHNA, CDR2 SNTAGT.

The V and J genes are TRBV5-4 and TRBJ1-2; 9 bases are shared with TRBD1. The CDR3 is made up of 15 amino acids. Germline V gene data show CDR1 as SGHNT and CDR2 as YYREEE (reference sequence). V dropped 0 bases and J dropped 0; count of bases not matched to a gene: 0. This chain's CDR3 is CASSLDRGPNYGYTF. The DNA of the CDR3 is TGTGCCAGCAGCTTGGACAGGGGGCCTAACTATGGCTACACCTTC.

This clone was counted between two and nine times. The genes are TRBV10-3 and TRBJ2-1, with 7 positions matching TRBD2. CDR3 length: 13 residues. The V and J ends lost 7 bases and 6 bases, in that order; junction bases with no gene match: 6. Germline lookup yields CDR1 ENHRY and CDR2 SYGVKD. The CDR3: CAINPTSTNEQFF. The CDR3 coding sequence is TGTGCCATCAACCCGACTAGCACCAATGAGCAGTTCTTC.

This clone was detected many times. CDR3 sequence reads: CASSPEASGANVLTF. Here the CDR3 DNA reads TGTGCCAGCTCACCTGAAGCCTCTGGGGCCAACGTCCTGACTTTC. The chain joins TRBV18 to TRBJ2-6, with D hard to call. This CDR3 region has 15 residues. Germline V CDR1 and CDR2: KGHSH, LQKENI. V was clipped by 3 bases and J by 0 bases, with 6 bases between them.

The rearrangement joins TRBV7-2 to TRBJ2-3, with TRBD2 matching over 12 bases. The V gene end was trimmed by 4 bases and the J gene end by 6 bases; junction bases not matched to a gene: 8. The CDR3 has 16 amino acids. Germline CDR1 and CDR2: SGHTA and FQGNSA. In DNA, the CDR3 is TGTGCCAGCAGCTCTAGAGGACTAGCGGGGAGGGATACGCAGTATTTT. Encoded protein: CASSSRGLAGRDTQYF.

This chain links TRBV5-6 with TRBJ1-3; D is uncertain. Germline-derived CDR1 and CDR2 are SGHDT and YYEEEE. This CDR3 is 16 amino acids long. V was pared by 4 bases and J by 0 bases, with 14 bases between. CDR3 DNA sequence: TGTGCCAGCAGCCCGTTGGGGAGAAGCTCTGGAAACACCATATATTTT. This gives the protein CASSPLGRSSGNTIYF.

This clone showed up just a few times. The genes are TRBV5-1 and TRBJ2-7, with D uncertain. Trimming pared 1 base from V and 4 bases from J, leaving 18 bases between. The CDR3 is made up of 16 amino acids. The V gene's germline CDR1 is SGHRS and CDR2 YFSETQ. The CDR3 nucleotides are TGCGCCAGCAGCTTGTCGGTCGGGTTAGTGGAGTACGAGCAGTACTTC. It codes for CASSLSVGLVEYEQYF.

This clone was recorded once. The chain recombines TRBV5-1 with TRBJ1-5; TRBD1 is a possible D gene (5 bases). The ends were cut back, 5 bases at V and 7 bases at J, with 19 bases in the middle. The CDR3 runs 15 residues. CDR1 and CDR2 from the germline V gene are SGHRS and YFSETQ. The CDR3 reads CASRPQMGGEQPQHF. In nucleotides, the CDR3 is TGCGCCAGCAGACCTCAGATGGGGGGGGAACAGCCCCAGCATTTT.

There are a few counts of this clone. The V call is TRBV15, the J call TRBJ2-1; 8 positions agree with TRBD1. After removal of 8 bases from V and 6 bases from J, the junction contained 6 bases not matched to a gene. The V gene's germline CDR1 is LNHNV and CDR2 YYDKDF (reference sequence). The CDR3 loop spans 13 amino acids. CDR3: CATSQDRVNEQFF. CDR3 in DNA: TGTGCCACCTCGCAGGACAGGGTCAATGAGCAGTTCTTC.

The V call is TRBV6-6, the J call TRBJ2-2, with D unresolved. V shed 5 bases and J shed 3 bases, with 13 bases lying between them. This CDR3 is 15 amino acids long. Germline lookup yields CDR1 MNHNY and CDR2 SVGAGI (reference sequence). The CDR3 here is CASSPRVQHTGELFF. The DNA of the CDR3 is TGTGCCAGCAGTCCTCGGGTCCAACACACCGGGGAGCTGTTTTTT.

This rearrangement joins TRBV9 to TRBJ2-5; D perhaps matches TRBD1 (6 bases). The J call may be in error: the DNA end matches TRBJ2-7 better. The CDR3 extends over 12 amino acids. CDR1 is SGDLS and CDR2 is YYNGEE in the germline V gene. This chain's CDR3 is CASSPGQHEQYF. As DNA, the CDR3 is TGTGCCAGCAGCCCAGGACAGCACGAGCAGTACTTC.

This chain joins TRBV10-3 and TRBJ1-4, with 7 positions matching TRBD1. The CDR3 runs 14 residues. Trimming cost V 6 bases and J 4 bases; bases outside gene matches: 5. Looked up from germline, CDR1 is ENHRY and CDR2 is SYGVKD. CDR3 nucleotide sequence: TGTGCCATCAGACCGACAGGGAGTAATGAAAAACTGTTTTTT. Its translation is CAIRPTGSNEKLFF.

This clone was seen at least ten times. This chain links TRBV28 with TRBJ1-5; possible D gene TRBD1, 5 bases. The CDR3 sequence is 15 residues long. V was shortened by 3 bases and J by 0 bases, with 9 bases between the two germline ends. Germline CDR1 MDHEN, CDR2 SYDVKM. CDR3 DNA sequence: TGTGCCAGCAGTTTGGGGGGAAATAGCAATCAGCCCCAGCATTTT. It encodes CASSLGGNSNQPQHF. Drawing the rest from reference TRBV28 and TRBJ1-5, the complete variable domain is DVKVTQSSRYLVKRTGEKVFLECVQDMDHENMFWYRQDPGLGLRLIYFSYDVKMKEKGDIPEGYSVSREKKERFSLILESASTNQTSMYLCASSLGGNSNQPQHFGDGTRLSIL.

This sequence joins TRBV29-1 and TRBJ1-5, with D tentatively TRBD1 (5 bases). Germline CDR1 reads SQVTM; CDR2 reads ANQGSEA. Trimming took off 5 bases at V and 1 base at J, with 12 bases between the two ends. This CDR3 spans 14 amino acids. The CDR3 region is CSVWAGGSNQPQHF. The CDR3 DNA reads TGCAGCGTTTGGGCCGGGGGGAGCAATCAGCCCCAGCATTTT.

V and J are TRBV19 and TRBJ2-7, with D perhaps matching TRBD1 (6 bases). The CDR3 is made up of 13 amino acids. The germline V gene encodes CDR1 LNHDA and CDR2 SQIVND (reference sequence). The V gene lost 4 bases and the J gene lost 3 bases, with 10 bases spanning the gap. CDR3 sequence: CASSRGQRYEQYF. The DNA for the CDR3 is TGTGCCAGTAGTAGAGGACAGCGCTACGAGCAGTACTTC. Full variable domain (outside the CDR3, taken from reference TRBV19 and TRBJ2-7): DGGITQSPKYLFRKEGQNVTLSCEQNLNHDAMYWYRQDPGQGLRLIYYSQIVNDFQKGDIAEGYSVSREKKESFPLTVTSAQKNPTAFYLCASSRGQRYEQYFGPGTRLTVT.

In its sample, this clone was seen a few times. This rearrangement joins TRBV29-1 to TRBJ2-2; D gene unclear. The CDR3 consists of 14 residues. The V gene lost 2 bases and the J gene lost 1 base, with 8 bases spanning the gap. Looked up from germline, CDR1 is SQVTM and CDR2 is ANQGSEA. CDR3 amino acids: CSVEKQLNTGELFF. CDR3 in DNA: TGCAGCGTTGAAAAACAATTGAACACCGGGGAGCTGTTTTTT.

The table lists this clone with a few counts. This sequence joins TRBV5-1 and TRBJ1-1; D might be TRBD1 (6 bases). CDR3 size: 17 residues. Germline CDR1 SGHRS, CDR2 YFSETQ. V lost 4 bases and J 6 bases, leaving 25 bases between the germline ends. The CDR3 sequence: CASSPSGGAGVGAEAFF. For the CDR3, the DNA is TGCGCCAGCAGCCCCTCGGGGGGGGCGGGGGTTGGAGCTGAAGCTTTCTTT.

This clone was detected a few times. This chain connects TRBV5-6 to TRBJ1-5; a weak D match, TRBD1 (6 bases). The V gene's germline CDR1 is SGHDT and CDR2 YYEEEE. V dropped 4 bases and J dropped 4 bases, with 15 bases sitting between them. The CDR3 sequence is 15 residues long. The CDR3 is CASSAYRVWNQPQHF. CDR3 DNA: TGTGCCAGCAGCGCCTACAGGGTTTGGAATCAGCCCCAGCATTTT.

This chain connects TRBV9 to TRBJ2-2, with a tentative D call TRBD1 (6 bases). Germline V gene lookup returns CDR1 SGDLS and CDR2 YYNGEE. V was pared by 3 bases and J by 3 bases, with 9 bases between. The CDR3 contains 14 residues. The CDR3 nucleotides read TGTGCCAGCAGCGAACAGGGATACACCGGGGAGCTGTTTTTT. This translates into CASSEQGYTGELFF.